This T cell receptor beta chain stems from a study of Graves' ophthalmopathy and Graves' hyperthyroidism. Study-wide background: No ophthalmopathy within 18 months of follow-up signified stable hyperthyroidism.

General observations from the study: Using 13 signatures, a model distinguished ophthalmopathy from stable hyperthyroidism, reaching roughly 90% sensitivity and 80% to 83% specificity.

Beta-chain TCR CDR3 regions were amplified from RNA transcripts. After a first-round RT-PCR with HTBI primers, a second-round multiplex PCR was run. TCRdb recomputed calls from the multiplex PCR reads with MiXCR, one row per CDR3 protein. The table records some 1.1 million distinct CDR3 sequences, approximately 35% of them present only once. Remarks on this clonotype: The antigen is not known.

Other autoimmune diseases, uncontrolled infections, pregnancy and lactation each led to patient exclusion. The CDR3 is 14 amino acids. The V gene's germline CDR1 is MGHRA and CDR2 YSYEKL. V gave up 2 bases and J gave up 4 bases, with 11 bases separating them. This TCR came from an adult man with Graves' hyperthyroidism. The chain links TRBV4-1 to TRBJ2-5; weak D call: TRBD1 (7 bases). Input material: peripheral blood or thyroid tissue (not recorded which). DNA for the CDR3: TGCGCCAGCAGCCAAATCAGGGGGGCAGAGACCCAGTACTTC. Protein: CASSQIRGAETQYF.